A selection of T cell receptor beta chains follows, all from one sample in a study of vaccination effects on CD4 cells after COVID-19. These receptors have no known antigen. The repertoire was sequenced with immunoSEQ multiplex PCR; TCRdb's copy has only in-frame clones and lacks some. This table has around 30,000 clones, roughly two thirds appearing once. The sample consisted of CD4+ T cells from PBMCs cultured with HCoV-229E spike peptides, taken before COVID-19 vaccination. All receptors derive from a human donor who received a COVID-19 vaccine. Each CDR3 is given with its conserved first and last residue. D genes are given only for firm matches. Part of the rows lack a size; the others show once, few, many or a class for expanded clones.

d_call clone_size j_call v_call cdr3_nt cdr3_aa
TRBD1 NA TRBJ1-5 TRBV4-1 TGCGCCAGCAGCCATGACAGGGTAAATCAGCCCCAGCATTTT CASSHDRVNQPQHF
TRBD1 NA TRBJ1-2 TRBV2 TGTGCCAGCAGTGAAGATGGACAGGGTTATAGAGGCTACACCTTC CASSEDGQGYRGYTF
TRBD1 NA TRBJ1-4 TRBV11-2 TGTGCCAGCAGCATTCCGCCTGGGACAGGGCCTGAAAAACTGTTTTTT CASSIPPGTGPEKLFF
NA few TRBJ1-3 TRBV18 TGTGCCAGCTCACATGGGGACACCATATATTTT CASSHGDTIYF
NA NA TRBJ1-3 TRBV30 TGTGCCTGGACCAGGGGCAAAAGCTCTGGAAACACCATATATTTT CAWTRGKSSGNTIYF
NA NA TRBJ2-3 TRBV5-1 TGCGCCAGCAGCTTGTCCGCCAGAGGCACAGATACGCAGTATTTT CASSLSARGTDTQYF
TRBD1 NA TRBJ1-3 TRBV5-8 TGTGCCAGCAGCTCCGGGACAGCCTCTGGAAACACCATATATTTT CASSSGTASGNTIYF
TRBD2 NA TRBJ2-7 TRBV5-4 TGTGCCAGCAGCCCGCAAGCGGGGGGGTACGAGCAGTACTTC CASSPQAGGYEQYF
TRBD1 NA TRBJ2-7 TRBV5-4 TGTGCCAGCAGGCAGGACAGGGGTTCCGTTTCCGAGCAGTACTTC CASRQDRGSVSEQYF
NA NA TRBJ1-6 TRBV18 TGTGCCAGCTCACCGATGACAGGCAGTCATTCACCCCTCCACTTT CASSPMTGSHSPLHF
NA NA TRBJ1-1 TRBV11-3 TGTGCCAGCAGCTTATTGGCCAACACTGAAGCTTTCTTT CASSLLANTEAFF
NA NA TRBJ1-1 TRBV27 TGTGCCAGCAGTTTCGGGGGGACGGATAAAGCTTTCTTT CASSFGGTDKAFF
TRBD2 NA TRBJ2-3 TRBV18 TGTGCCAGCTCACCATCAAGGGAGGGAGATACGCAGTATTTT CASSPSREGDTQYF
TRBD2 NA TRBJ2-3 TRBV19 TGTGCCAGCCGGACTAGCGGCACAGATACGCAGTATTTT CASRTSGTDTQYF
TRBD1 few TRBJ1-6 TRBV27 TGTGCCAGCAGTCGGCTGGACAGGGTCAATTCACCCCTCCACTTT CASSRLDRVNSPLHF
NA NA TRBJ1-1 TRBV6-4 TGTGCCAGCAGGGGGGAGGAGACGAACACTGAAGCTTTCTTT CASRGEETNTEAFF
NA NA TRBJ2-7 TRBV30 TGTGCCTCAGCCAAAAGCTCCTACGAGCAGTACTTC CASAKSSYEQYF
TRBD1 NA TRBJ1-3 TRBV18 TGTGCCAGCTCACCGACAGGGGCGAGCTCTGGAAACACCATATATTTT CASSPTGASSGNTIYF
TRBD2 NA TRBJ2-5 TRBV19 TGTGCCAGTAGTTCTCTAGCGGGGGTGGTGACCCAGTACTTC CASSSLAGVVTQYF
NA NA TRBJ2-7 TRBV5-4 TGTGCCAGCAGCTTTGATTCACAGGGTTGGTACGAGCAGTACTTC CASSFDSQGWYEQYF
TRBD1 NA TRBJ1-2 TRBV7-2 TGTGCCAGCAGCCAACAGGGGGCAAGGCCTGGCTACACCTTC CASSQQGARPGYTF
NA few TRBJ2-5 TRBV28 TGTGCCAGCAGCCATAGGGAGGTTGGGGAGACCCAGTACTTC CASSHREVGETQYF
NA NA TRBJ2-6 TRBV4-3 TGCGCCAGCAGCCTCGGGCCGGACTCTGGGGCCAACGTCCTGACTTTC CASSLGPDSGANVLTF
NA NA TRBJ1-6 TRBV27 TGTGCCAGCAGTTTAGGCGGGTCTTATAATTCACCCCTCCACTTT CASSLGGSYNSPLHF
NA once TRBJ1-2 TRBV12-2 TGTGCAAGTCGCTTGCCCTCGAGGCGGCGGGACTATGGCTACACCTTC CASRLPSRRRDYGYTF
TRBD1 NA TRBJ1-6 TRBV28 TGTGCCAGCAGTCCCCCCCCGGGACAGGGAATGGAACCACCCCTCCACTTT CASSPPPGQGMEPPLHF
NA NA TRBJ1-2 TRBV23-1 TGCGCCAGCGCCCACCCCGAATCCAGGGGAAGGGTATCGAAGTGCTATGGCTACACCTTC CASAHPESRGRVSKCYGYTF
NA NA TRBJ1-6 TRBV5-6 TGTGCCAGCAGCTTGGGGATGTTCGGGTCACCCCTCCACTTT CASSLGMFGSPLHF
TRBD1 NA TRBJ1-2 TRBV6-6 TGTGCCAGCGGGACAGACCCTAACTATGGCTACACCTTC CASGTDPNYGYTF
NA NA TRBJ1-4 TRBV6-4 TGTGCCAGCAGTGACAGGGGGACTAATGAAAAACTGTTTTTT CASSDRGTNEKLFF
TRBD2 NA TRBJ2-7 TRBV7-8 TGTGCCAGCAGCACAAGCGGGGGGAGCTCCTACGAGCAGTACTTC CASSTSGGSSYEQYF
NA few TRBJ1-1 TRBV6-2/TRBV6-3 TGTGCCAGCAGTTACTCGCTGCCGAACACTGAAGCTTTCTTT CASSYSLPNTEAFF
NA NA TRBJ1-6 TRBV3-1/TRBV3-2 TGTGCCAGCAGGTCGGGCAATTCACCCCTCCACTTT CASRSGNSPLHF
TRBD2 NA TRBJ2-3 TRBV11-3 TGTGCCAGCAGCCCCGGACTAGCCGCAACTCCTAGCACAGATACGCAGTATTTT CASSPGLAATPSTDTQYF
NA NA TRBJ2-7 TRBV11-2 TGTGCCAGCAGCTTAGTATTATCGGGGGAGCAGTACTTC CASSLVLSGEQYF
NA NA TRBJ2-1 TRBV7-9 TGTGCCAGCAGCCCGGGCGGCCTCTTCTCCTACAATGAGCAGTTCTTC CASSPGGLFSYNEQFF
NA NA TRBJ1-5 TRBV9 TGTGCCAGCAGCCCCCTGGGAGAGGGCAATCAGCCCCAGCATTTT CASSPLGEGNQPQHF
NA NA TRBJ1-1 TRBV19 TGTGCCAGTAGGGGGGGCCTGAACACTGAAGCTTTCTTT CASRGGLNTEAFF
NA NA TRBJ2-3 TRBV3-1/TRBV3-2 TGTGCCAGCAGCCACGGCAGAGATACGCAGTATTTT CASSHGRDTQYF
TRBD1 NA TRBJ2-1 TRBV5-4 TGTGCCAGCAGCTGGGACAGGTTCGATGAGCAGTTCTTC CASSWDRFDEQFF
NA NA TRBJ1-3 TRBV18 TGTGCCAGCTCACCACCGACGGACTTGCGACACGACTCTGGAAACACCATATATTTT CASSPPTDLRHDSGNTIYF
TRBD2 NA TRBJ2-1 TRBV6-1 TGTGCCAGCAGTGAGGGCGGGAGGGCCTACAATGAGCAGTTCTTC CASSEGGRAYNEQFF
NA NA TRBJ2-1 TRBV6-6 TGTGCCAGCAGCCGACCGGGACACTACAATGAGCAGTTCTTC CASSRPGHYNEQFF
TRBD2 NA TRBJ2-7 TRBV7-2 TGTGCCAGCAGCTCACTTTCGGGGGGGCCTCACGAGCAGTACTTC CASSSLSGGPHEQYF
NA NA TRBJ2-7 TRBV28 TGTGCCAGCAGCCTCCAGGGCTACGAGCAGTACTTC CASSLQGYEQYF
TRBD1 NA TRBJ1-1 TRBV6-2/TRBV6-3 TGTGCCAGCAGTCCCCATCTGGGGACAGGGAACACTGAAGCTTTCTTT CASSPHLGTGNTEAFF
NA NA TRBJ2-7 TRBV6-5 TGTGCCAGCAGGCAACAGGTTTCCTACGAGCAGTACTTC CASRQQVSYEQYF
TRBD1 NA TRBJ1-1 TRBV9 TGTGCCAGCAGCGCCCAACAGGGGACTGAAGCTTTCTTT CASSAQQGTEAFF
TRBD1 NA TRBJ1-2 TRBV6-2/TRBV6-3 TGTGCCAGCAGCTTACAGGGGATCAACTATGGCTACACCTTC CASSLQGINYGYTF
NA NA TRBJ2-6 TRBV10-1 TGCGCCAGCAGGGGACAAGACCTCTCTGGGGCCAACGTCCTGACTTTC CASRGQDLSGANVLTF